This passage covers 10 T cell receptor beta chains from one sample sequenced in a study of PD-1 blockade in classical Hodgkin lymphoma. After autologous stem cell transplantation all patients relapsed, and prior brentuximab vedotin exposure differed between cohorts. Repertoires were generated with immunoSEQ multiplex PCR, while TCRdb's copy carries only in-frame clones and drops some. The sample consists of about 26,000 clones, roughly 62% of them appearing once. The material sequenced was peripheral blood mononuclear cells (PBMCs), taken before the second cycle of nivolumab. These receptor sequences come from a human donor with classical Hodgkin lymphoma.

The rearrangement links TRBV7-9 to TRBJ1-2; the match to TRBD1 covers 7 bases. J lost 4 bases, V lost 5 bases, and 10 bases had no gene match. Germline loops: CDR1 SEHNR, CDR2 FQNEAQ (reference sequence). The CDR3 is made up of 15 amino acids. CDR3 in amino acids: CASSAGQAPTYGYTF. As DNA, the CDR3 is TGTGCCAGCAGCGCAGGACAGGCCCCGACCTATGGCTACACCTTC. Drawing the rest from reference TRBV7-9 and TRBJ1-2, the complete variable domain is DTGVSQNPRHKITKRGQNVTFRCDPISEHNRLYWYRQTLGQGPEFLTYFQNEAQLEKSRLLSDRFSAERPKGSFSTLEIQRTEQGDSAMYLCASSAGQAPTYGYTFGSGTRLTVV.

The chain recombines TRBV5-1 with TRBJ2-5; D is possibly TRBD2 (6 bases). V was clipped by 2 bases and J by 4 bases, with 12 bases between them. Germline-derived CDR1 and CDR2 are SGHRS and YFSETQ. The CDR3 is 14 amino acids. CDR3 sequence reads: CASSFNVGGETQYF. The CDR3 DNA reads TGCGCCAGCAGCTTTAATGTGGGGGGAGAGACCCAGTACTTC.

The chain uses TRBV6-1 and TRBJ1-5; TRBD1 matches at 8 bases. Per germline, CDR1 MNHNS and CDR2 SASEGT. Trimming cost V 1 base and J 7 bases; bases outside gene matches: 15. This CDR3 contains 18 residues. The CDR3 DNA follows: TGTGCCAGCAGTGAAGGGTGGCGGGCAGGGGGCTCGGGCCAGCCCCAGCATTTT. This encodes CASSEGWRAGGSGQPQHF.

CDR3 nucleotide sequence: TGTGCCTGGAGTGTACAGACAGGGGATAACTATGGCTACACCTTC. Protein product: CAWSVQTGDNYGYTF. V gene TRBV30 combines with J gene TRBJ1-2; TRBD1 agrees at 8 bases. Germline loops: CDR1 GTSNPN, CDR2 SVGIG (reference sequence). CDR3 length: 15 residues. The trim removed 0 bases at V and 1 base at J, leaving 4 bases unmatched.

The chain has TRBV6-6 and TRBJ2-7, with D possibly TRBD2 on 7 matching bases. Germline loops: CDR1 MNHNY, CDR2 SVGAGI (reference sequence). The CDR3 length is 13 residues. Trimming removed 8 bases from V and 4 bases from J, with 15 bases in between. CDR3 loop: CASGWGGIYEQYF. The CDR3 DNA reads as TGTGCCAGCGGTTGGGGGGGCATTTACGAGCAGTACTTC.

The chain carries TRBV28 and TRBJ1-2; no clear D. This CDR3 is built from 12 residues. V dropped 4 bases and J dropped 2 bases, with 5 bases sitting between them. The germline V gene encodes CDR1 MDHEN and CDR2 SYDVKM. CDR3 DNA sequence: TGTGCCAGCAGTTCCCAGAACTATGGCTACACCTTC. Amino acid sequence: CASSSQNYGYTF.

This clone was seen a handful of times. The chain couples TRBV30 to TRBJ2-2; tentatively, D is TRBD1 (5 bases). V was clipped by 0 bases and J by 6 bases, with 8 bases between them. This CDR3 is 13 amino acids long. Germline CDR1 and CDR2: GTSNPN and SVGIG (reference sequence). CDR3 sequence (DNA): TGTGCCTGGAGTGTACAGGAAGCCGGGGAGCTGTTTTTT. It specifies CAWSVQEAGELFF.

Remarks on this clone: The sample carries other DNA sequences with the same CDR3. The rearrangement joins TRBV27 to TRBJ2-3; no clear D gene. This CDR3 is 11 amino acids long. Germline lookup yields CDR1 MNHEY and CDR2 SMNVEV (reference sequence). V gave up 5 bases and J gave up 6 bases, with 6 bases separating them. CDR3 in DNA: TGTGCCAGCAGTAAAGCGGATACGCAGTATTTT. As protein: CASSKADTQYF.

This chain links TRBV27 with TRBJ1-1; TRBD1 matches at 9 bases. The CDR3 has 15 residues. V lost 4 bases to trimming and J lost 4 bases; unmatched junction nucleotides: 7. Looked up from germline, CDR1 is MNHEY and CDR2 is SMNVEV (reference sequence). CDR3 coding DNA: TGTGCCAGCAGTTCACAGGGGGCTTACGGCACTGAAGCTTTCTTT. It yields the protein CASSSQGAYGTEAFF.

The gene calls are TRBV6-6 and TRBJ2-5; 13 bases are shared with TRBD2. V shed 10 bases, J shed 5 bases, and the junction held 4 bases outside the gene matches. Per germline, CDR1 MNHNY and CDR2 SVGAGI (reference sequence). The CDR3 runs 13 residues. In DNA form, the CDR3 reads TGTGCCACCGGACTAGCGGGAGTTGAGACCCAGTACTTC. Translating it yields CATGLAGVETQYF.